This T cell receptor (beta chain) is drawn from a study of T cells in Graves' hyperthyroidism and ophthalmopathy. Study findings and constraints: Among thyroid clonotypes expanded above 0.001, most also appeared in blood.

The CDR3 sequence is 9 residues long. Germline CDR1 MNHEY, CDR2 SMNVEV (reference sequence). V shed 8 bases and J shed 4 bases, with 2 bases lying between them. Researchers amplified the TCR beta CDR3 regions from RNA transcripts. The HTBI primer set drove a first-round RT-PCR of the TCR CDR3. Using its own MiXCR run on the multiplex PCR reads, TCRdb lists one record per CDR3 protein. The sample has more than 450,000 distinct CDR3 sequences; 14% are singletons. Points on this clonotype: Its specificity is not known.

Clinical symptoms, serum thyroxine, TRAb, thyroid ultrasound and orbital computed tomography informed diagnoses. Specimen: blood. The chain uses TRBV27 and TRBJ2-5, with unresolved D. The sequence was obtained from a woman between 40 and 50 years old with Graves' hyperthyroidism. The CDR3 loop reads CASRETQYF. Here the CDR3 DNA reads TGTGCCAGCCGAGAGACCCAGTACTTC.